This entry features one TCR beta chain sequence. Its antigen is unknown. Per-base qualities were not stored, and no clone one base away is much larger. Whole blood was collected in K2EDTA tubes by collaborating institutions according to the institutions' own protocols. For TCRbeta analysis, collaborators shipped samples in one of three forms: frozen whole blood, isolated PBMCs, or DNA extracted from either of those sample types. This sample stems from a study of blood T cell repertoires in COVID-19 (dated by TCRdb to the early 2020s). Context from the whole study: Collaborator samples came from the United States, Italy and Spain and covered acute and convalescent phases of COVID-19. The prospective study material was composed of cDNA or gDNA derived from T cells, B-cell-depleted T cells, or PBMCs. The dataset comprised deeply sampled blood TCRbeta repertoires from subjects exposed to, actively infected with, or recovered from COVID-19. The repertoires were made available in a free public database intended to serve as a resource for research on the immune response to SARS-CoV-2. The samples were drawn from the first 160 participants of the ongoing ImmuneRACE study and from 1,254 subjects provided by 6 global collaborators. The sample metadata nearly always contained a de-identified subject ID, COVID-19 status, age in years and sex. Where HLA class I and class II types were available, the types were taken from metadata supplied by the sample provider, not from assay-based typing.

TCRbeta CDR3 regions were amplified from genomic DNA by means of the immunoSEQ Assay, a bias-controlled multiplex PCR. Per the authors' processing: Within the assay, amplification of reference gene primers was used to estimate how many nucleated cells each sample contained. Sequence reads were collapsed and filtered to measure the absolute abundance of every unique TCRbeta CDR3 rearrangement. For each sample, productive Simpson clonality was calculated as the square root of Simpson's diversity index over productive rearrangements. This immuneACCESS table, as held by TCRdb, lists in-frame sequences with V and J called but not all clones. Of the missing ones, under half trace to an unresolved V gene in checked studies; the others have no known cause. D and trimming were read from the DNA, whereas the V and J calls and clone size are those reported in that table. The sample profile shows some 100,000 clones; approximately 84% of them were found once. In total, the top ten clones hold 5.5% to 8.5% of the sample.

General findings and caveats noted by the study authors: The amount of clinical and demographic metadata varied by source and participant and was provided uncurated.

The specimen was peripheral blood. This receptor was identified in a woman aged 45 to 65 with acute or convalescent COVID-19.

The CDR3 reads CACKSTGNTEAFF. The nucleotide sequence reads TGTGCCTGCAAATCCACAGGGAACACTGAAGCTTTCTTT. The receptor chain draws on TRBV30 and TRBJ1-1; the D gene is perhaps TRBD1, on 5 matching bases. V lost 6 bases and J lost 1 base; the stretch between them is 12 bases long. Measured from the cysteine to the phenylalanine, the CDR3 is 13 residues long. Left in the record is the CDR3 DNA by itself, 39 bases read in frame from the first base. CDR1 and CDR2 are drawn from the germline V gene (reference sequence): GTSNPN, SVGIG. With all but the CDR3 taken from the reference TRBV30 and TRBJ1-1 genes, the full variable domain is: SQTIHQWPATLVQPVGSPLSLECTVEGTSNPNLYWYRQAAGRGLQLLFYSVGIGQISSEVPQNLSASRPQDRQFILSSKKLLLSDSGFYLCACKSTGNTEAFFGQGTRLTVV.